One and the same sample provided the 12 T cell receptor beta chains below, sequenced in a study of vaccination and CD4 T cells after COVID-19. The treatment denotes: approximately nine-day PBMC culture with coronavirus spike peptide pools or control peptides (ViraFEST assay). Their specific antigens are unknown. Sequenced with the Oncomine TCR Beta short-read assay was DNA taken from cultured CD4+ T cells. TCRdb reprocessed the PCR reads with MiXCR, giving one entry per CDR3 protein. This sample has over 10,000 distinct CDR3 sequences, with around 62% found just once. Input material: CD4+ T cells from blood, cultured in vitro. The receptors originated from a human donor who had recovered from COVID-19.

V usage is TRBV20-1 and J usage is TRBJ2-7; 9 bases are a match to TRBD1. The V gene's germline CDR1 is DFQATT and CDR2 SNEGSKA (reference sequence). The CDR3 extends over 15 amino acids. J gave up 6 bases and V 3 bases, and 12 bases lay outside the gene matches. The CDR3 sequence is CSASEPRDRVTEQYF. The CDR3 region has the DNA TGCAGTGCTAGCGAACCCCGGGACAGGGTGACCGAGCAGTACTTC.

This clonotype was counted once. CDR3 amino acids: CASPPVRTGAYNEQFF. CDR3 nucleotides: TGTGCCAGCCCCCCCGTAAGGACAGGAGCCTACAATGAGCAGTTCTTC. J is TRBJ2-1 and V is TRBV28; 7 bases fit TRBD1. The CDR3 totals 16 residues. Germline assignment: CDR1 MDHEN and CDR2 SYDVKM. With 8 bases clipped from V and 2 bases from J, the junction kept 12 bases outside the gene matches.

This clonotype appeared a few times. A read error may account for a junction end that differs from germline. The V gene is TRBV20-1, the J gene TRBJ2-7; D may be TRBD1 or TRBD2 (5 bases each). The CDR3 totals 13 residues. The germline gives CDR1 DFQATT, CDR2 SNEGSKA (reference sequence). CDR3 loop: CSARVPSASFRVF. CDR3 DNA sequence: TGCAGTGCTAGAGTTCCGTCGGCTAGCTTCAGGGTATTC.

This sequence joins TRBV7-9 and TRBJ2-3; D ambiguous. Trimming took 3 bases from V and 11 from J, leaving 15 bases between them. CDR1 and CDR2 from the germline V gene are SEHNR and FQNEAQ (reference sequence). CDR3 length: 13 amino acids. The CDR3 protein is CASSFSTQWGQYF. The CDR3, as DNA: TGTGCCAGCAGCTTCTCCACCCAGTGGGGGCAGTATTTT.

The rearrangement uses TRBV25-1 and TRBJ1-2; D gene ambiguous. Trimming cost V 4 bases and J 3 bases, with 15 bases left between them. Germline V gene lookup returns CDR1 MGHDK and CDR2 SYGVNS. This CDR3 comprises 15 residues. Written as DNA, the CDR3 is TGTGCCAGCAGTGCCGCTGGACCCCTCGACTATGGCTACACCTTC. Its translation is CASSAAGPLDYGYTF.

V and J are TRBV7-9 and TRBJ1-4, with a weak D call TRBD1 (5 bases). The CDR3 is 14 amino acids. Germline assignment: CDR1 SEHNR and CDR2 FQNEAQ (reference sequence). V was cut by 1 base and J by 4 bases, with 7 bases left in between. The CDR3 coding sequence is TGTGCCAGCAGCTTAGGACAGAGTAATGAAAAACTGTTTTTT. Translated, it gives CASSLGQSNEKLFF.

This chain links TRBV30 with TRBJ2-7; the D gene could be TRBD1 or TRBD2 (5 bases each). V was cut by 1 base and J by 2 bases, with 12 bases left in between. This CDR3 has 14 amino acids. Germline assignment: CDR1 GTSNPN and CDR2 SVGIG (reference sequence). CDR3 sequence reads: CAWSAGTVTYEQYF. The DNA of the CDR3 is TGTGCCTGGAGTGCCGGGACGGTTACCTACGAGCAGTACTTC. Full variable domain (outside the CDR3, taken from reference TRBV30 and TRBJ2-7): SQTIHQWPATLVQPVGSPLSLECTVEGTSNPNLYWYRQAAGRGLQLLFYSVGIGQISSEVPQNLSASRPQDRQFILSSKKLLLSDSGFYLCAWSAGTVTYEQYFGPGTRLTVT.

The chain links TRBV27 to TRBJ1-4; the match to TRBD1 covers 7 bases. Trimming at V came to 6 bases and at J to 10 bases, leaving 17 bases not matched to a gene. The V gene's germline CDR1 is MNHEY and CDR2 SMNVEV (reference sequence). This CDR3 is 16 amino acids long. CDR3 coding DNA: TGTGCCAGCAGCGGCAACCACAGAACAGGGGAGGGAAAACTGTTTTTT. Amino acid sequence: CASSGNHRTGEGKLFF.

The chain recombines TRBV7-9 with TRBJ2-5, with D unresolved. Germline CDR1 and CDR2: SEHNR and FQNEAQ (reference sequence). Trimming pared 5 bases from V and 2 bases from J, leaving 3 bases between. The CDR3 has 11 residues. The CDR3 protein is CASSPQETQYF. CDR3 sequence (DNA): TGTGCCAGCAGCCCTCAAGAGACCCAGTACTTC.

This clonotype turned up a few times. The chain recombines TRBV20-1 with TRBJ2-5; TRBD2 matches at 8 bases. Germline trimming cut 3 bases from V and 5 bases from J; bases unmatched to any gene: 14. Germline-derived CDR1 and CDR2 are DFQATT and SNEGSKA (reference sequence). The CDR3 sequence is 16 residues long. CDR3 residues: CSARARAGEPGETQYF. The CDR3 bases are TGCAGTGCTAGGGCCCGAGCGGGAGAGCCCGGGGAGACCCAGTACTTC.

This sequence joins TRBV27 and TRBJ2-7; TRBD1 aligns across 8 bases. This CDR3 region has 15 residues. Germline CDR1 and CDR2: MNHEY and SMNVEV (reference sequence). V trimming: 3 bases; J trimming: 4 bases; junction bases outside the gene matches: 8. In nucleotides, the CDR3 is TGTGCCAGCAGTTTTACAGGGGGTCCACAGTACGAGCAGTACTTC. Translated, it gives CASSFTGGPQYEQYF.

The J gene is TRBJ2-7, the V gene TRBV20-1; TRBD2 agrees at 7 bases. CDR3 size: 15 residues. The germline CDR1 and CDR2 sequences are DFQATT and SNEGSKA (reference sequence). The V gene end was trimmed by 6 bases and the J gene end by 4 bases; junction bases not matched to a gene: 15. The chain's CDR3 is CSAPVSGGFRYEQYF. The CDR3 DNA sequence: TGCAGTGCCCCTGTTTCGGGAGGCTTTCGGTACGAGCAGTACTTC.